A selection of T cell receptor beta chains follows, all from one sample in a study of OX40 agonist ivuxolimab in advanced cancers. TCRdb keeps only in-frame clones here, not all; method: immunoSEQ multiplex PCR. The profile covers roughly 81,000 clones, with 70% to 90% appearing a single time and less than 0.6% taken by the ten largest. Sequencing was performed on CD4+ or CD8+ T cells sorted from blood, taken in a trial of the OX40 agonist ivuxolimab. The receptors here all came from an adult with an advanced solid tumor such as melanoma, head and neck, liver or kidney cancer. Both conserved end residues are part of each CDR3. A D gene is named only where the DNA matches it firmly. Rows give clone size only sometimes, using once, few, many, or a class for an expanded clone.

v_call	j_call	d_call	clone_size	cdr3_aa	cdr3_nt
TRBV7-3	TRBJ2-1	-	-	CASSEEDRGGEQFF	TGTGCCAGCAGTGAAGAGGACCGGGGTGGGGAGCAGTTCTTC
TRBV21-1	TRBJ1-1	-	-	CASAGTATFMNTEAFF	TGTGCCAGCGCGGGAACAGCCACTTTTATGAACACTGAAGCTTTCTTT
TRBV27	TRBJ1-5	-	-	CASKGSNQPQHF	TGTGCCAGCAAGGGCAGCAATCAGCCCCAGCATTTT
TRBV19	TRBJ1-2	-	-	CASRGPPYGYTF	TGTGCCAGTAGGGGACCGCCGTATGGCTACACCTTC
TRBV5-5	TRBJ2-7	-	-	CASSLGTYEQYF	TGTGCCAGCAGCTTGGGTACCTACGAGCAGTACTTC
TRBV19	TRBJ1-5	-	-	CASTPRGGTMSTQPQHF	TGTGCCAGTACCCCCCGAGGGGGGACAATGTCAACTCAGCCCCAGCATTTT
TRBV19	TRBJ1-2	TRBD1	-	CASSQLTGGNYGYTF	TGTGCCAGTAGCCAACTTACAGGGGGCAACTATGGCTACACCTTC
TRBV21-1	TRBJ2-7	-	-	CASGKEKENVQYF	TGTGCCAGCGGTAAGGAGAAGGAGAACGTGCAGTACTTC
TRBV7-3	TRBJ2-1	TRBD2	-	CASSPAGAGGYNEQFF	TGTGCCAGCAGCCCCGCGGGGGCGGGGGGCTACAATGAGCAGTTCTTC
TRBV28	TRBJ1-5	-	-	CASRHLQGNQPQHF	TGTGCCAGCAGGCACCTTCAGGGGAATCAGCCCCAGCATTTT
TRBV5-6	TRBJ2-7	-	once	CASSFATYEQYF	TGTGCCAGCAGCTTCGCAACCTACGAGCAGTACTTC
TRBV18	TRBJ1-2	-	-	CASSPRTGMNYTF	TGTGCCAGCTCACCAAGGACCGGGATGAACTACACCTTC
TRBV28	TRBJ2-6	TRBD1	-	CASRTPGQAYSGANVLTF	TGTGCCAGCAGGACCCCGGGACAGGCCTACTCTGGGGCCAACGTCCTGACTTTC
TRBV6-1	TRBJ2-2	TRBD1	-	CASMSDRSGGELFF	TGTGCCAGCATGTCGGACAGGTCCGGCGGGGAGCTGTTTTTT
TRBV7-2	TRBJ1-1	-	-	CASSHPLFVGDGTEAFF	TGTGCCAGCAGCCACCCCCTTTTCGTCGGGGATGGCACTGAAGCTTTCTTT
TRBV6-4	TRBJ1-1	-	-	CASSERMNTEAFF	TGTGCCAGCAGTGAGAGGATGAACACTGAAGCTTTCTTT
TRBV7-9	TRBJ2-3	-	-	CASSARTAGSADTQYF	TGTGCCAGCAGCGCCCGGACAGCGGGGAGCGCAGATACGCAGTATTTT
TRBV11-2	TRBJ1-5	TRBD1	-	CASSSRARDREAQPQHF	TGTGCCAGCAGCTCCCGGGCGCGGGACAGGGAGGCTCAGCCCCAGCATTTT
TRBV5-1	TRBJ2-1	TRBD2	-	CASSPERGDNEQFF	TGCGCCAGCAGCCCCGAGCGGGGGGATAATGAGCAGTTCTTC
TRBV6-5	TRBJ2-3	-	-	CASNGYRTDTQYF	TGTGCCAGCAACGGATACAGAACAGATACGCAGTATTTT
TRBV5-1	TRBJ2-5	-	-	CASSLGPTGGTQYF	TGCGCCAGCAGCTTGGGACCGACTGGAGGGACCCAGTACTTC
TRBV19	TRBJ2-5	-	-	CASSPGGSQETQYF	TGTGCCAGTAGTCCTGGGGGAAGCCAAGAGACCCAGTACTTC
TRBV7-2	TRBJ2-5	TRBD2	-	CASSQRTSGGRETQYF	TGTGCCAGCAGCCAGCGGACTAGCGGGGGGCGAGAGACCCAGTACTTC
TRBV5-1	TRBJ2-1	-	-	CASSPGAGEQFF	TGCGCCAGCAGCCCGGGAGCCGGGGAGCAGTTCTTC
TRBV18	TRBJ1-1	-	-	CASSLDLLDVSDTEAFF	TGTGCCAGCTCACTCGACCTCCTGGATGTCTCGGACACTGAAGCTTTCTTT
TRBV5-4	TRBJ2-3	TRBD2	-	CASSPGGGTRDTQYF	TGTGCCAGCAGCCCCGGGGGGGGGACTAGGGATACGCAGTATTTT
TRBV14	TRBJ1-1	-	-	CASSLILQGEAFF	TGTGCCAGCAGCCTTATTTTACAGGGAGAAGCTTTCTTT
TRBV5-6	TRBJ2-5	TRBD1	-	CASSPGTGGYQETQYF	TGTGCCAGCAGCCCCGGGACAGGGGGGTACCAAGAGACCCAGTACTTC
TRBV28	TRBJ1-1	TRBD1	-	CASKGGTENTEAFF	TGTGCCAGTAAAGGCGGGACAGAGAACACTGAAGCTTTCTTT
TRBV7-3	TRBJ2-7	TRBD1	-	CASSGGTGTSYEQYF	TGTGCCAGCAGCGGGGGGACAGGAACCTCCTACGAGCAGTACTTC
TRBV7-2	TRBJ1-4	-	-	CASSSRGSEKLFF	TGTGCCAGCAGCAGCAGGGGTTCTGAAAAACTGTTTTTT
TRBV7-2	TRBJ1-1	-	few	CASSLGGAMNTEAFF	TGTGCCAGCAGCTTAGGGGGGGCGATGAACACTGAAGCTTTCTTT
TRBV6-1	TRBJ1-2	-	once	CASRGGNYGYTF	TGTGCCAGTCGAGGGGGGAACTATGGCTACACCTTC
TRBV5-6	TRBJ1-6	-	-	CASSSSGGGNSPLHF	TGTGCCAGCAGCAGTTCGGGGGGCGGTAATTCACCCCTCCACTTT
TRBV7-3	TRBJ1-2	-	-	CASSFGDPMAKTF	TGTGCCAGCAGCTTTGGGGACCCTATGGCTAAGACCTTC
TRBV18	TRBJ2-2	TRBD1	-	CASSQGIAGTGEGTGELFF	TGTGCCAGCTCACAAGGGATCGCCGGGACAGGGGAAGGCACCGGGGAGCTGTTTTTT
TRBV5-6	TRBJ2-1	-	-	CASSFHYNEQFF	TGTGCCAGCAGCTTCCATTACAATGAGCAGTTCTTC
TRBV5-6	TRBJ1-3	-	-	CASSFGGAGGNTIYF	TGTGCCAGCAGCTTCGGAGGGGCCGGTGGAAACACCATATATTTT
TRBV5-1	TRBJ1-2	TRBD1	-	CASSLKGGIHYGYTF	TGCGCCAGCAGCTTGAAAGGGGGCATACACTATGGCTACACCTTC
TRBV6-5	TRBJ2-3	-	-	CASSVTRDPADTQYF	TGTGCCAGCAGTGTGACTAGAGATCCGGCAGATACGCAGTATTTT
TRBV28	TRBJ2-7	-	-	CASSLSHSSYEQYF	TGTGCCAGCAGTTTATCACACAGCTCCTACGAGCAGTACTTC
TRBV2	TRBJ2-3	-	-	CASSATDTQYF	TGTGCCAGCAGTGCGACAGATACGCAGTATTTT
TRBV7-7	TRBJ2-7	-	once	CASSLKGDREQYF	TGTGCCAGCAGCTTGAAGGGAGATCGCGAGCAGTACTTC
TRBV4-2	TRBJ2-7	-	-	CASSQRGTDEQYF	TGTGCCAGCAGCCAAAGGGGTACGGACGAGCAGTACTTC
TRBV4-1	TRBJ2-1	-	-	CASSQPIYNEQFF	TGCGCCAGCAGCCAACCTATCTACAATGAGCAGTTCTTC
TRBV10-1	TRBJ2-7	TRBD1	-	CASSEGGTGIYEQYF	TGCGCCAGCAGTGAGGGGGGGACAGGGATCTACGAGCAGTACTTC
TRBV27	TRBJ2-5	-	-	CASSPPASETQYF	TGTGCCAGCAGTCCCCCGGCGTCGGAGACCCAGTACTTC
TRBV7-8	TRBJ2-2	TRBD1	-	CASNLRGTGGPNTGELFF	TGTGCCAGCAACTTACGCGGGACAGGGGGCCCGAACACCGGGGAGCTGTTTTTT
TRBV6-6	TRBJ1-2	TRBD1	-	CASRPTGGYGYTF	TGTGCCAGCAGACCTACAGGGGGCTATGGCTACACCTTC
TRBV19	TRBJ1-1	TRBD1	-	CASSNRGGLTEAFF	TGTGCCAGTAGTAACCGAGGGGGCCTCACTGAAGCTTTCTTT
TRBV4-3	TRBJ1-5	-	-	CASSQEEGYQPQHF	TGCGCCAGCAGCCAAGAAGAGGGGTATCAGCCCCAGCATTTT
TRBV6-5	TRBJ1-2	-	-	CASSPPTGGAGGYTF	TGTGCCAGCAGTCCGCCTACGGGGGGGGCAGGGGGCTACACCTTC